This T cell receptor (beta chain) was profiled in a study of shared clonotypes between healthy human individuals. Study-wide points: Although depth was large, rarefaction showed that sequencing of the sorted subsets was incomplete.

This CDR3 spans 18 amino acids. The ends lost 2 bases at V and 5 bases at J; junction bases unmatched: 15. Per the germline V gene, CDR1 is MGHDK and CDR2 is SYGVNS. This clone was observed a handful of times. Its antigen remains unknown. Libraries were prepared by immunoSEQ multiplex PCR; TCRdb keeps only in-frame clonotypes and omits some of them. The sample consists of under 2.5 million clones, approximately 90% of them appearing once. The gene calls are TRBV25-1 and TRBJ2-3, with TRBD2 identical over 8 bases. This TCR came from a young man in good health. Some clones in this sample may be carry-over from other donors' samples. The specimen was naive CD4+ T cells from PBMCs. The subset is: CD45RA+ positively selected. In nucleotides, the CDR3 is TGTGCCAGCAGTGAAGGAATCGGAGCGGGAGCCCAGGGAGATACGCAGTATTTT. Translating gives CASSEGIGAGAQGDTQYF.